Given below is one T cell receptor (beta chain) in context. The data stem from a study of technical replicates of blood from several donors. Germline CDR1 and CDR2: WNHNN and SYGVQD (reference sequence). After removal of 2 bases from V and 3 bases from J, the junction contained 7 bases not matched to a gene. The CDR3 is made up of 16 amino acids. TCRdb's table, derived via immunoSEQ multiplex PCR, lists solely in-frame clones and lacks some. The sample lists tens of thousands of clones; roughly 95% were seen once. This TCR derives from a human donor in good health. The chain recombines TRBV10-1 with TRBJ2-1, with 7 bases matching TRBD2. The sequenced material came from T cells isolated from PBMCs. The CDR3 spells CASSEATSAHYNEQFF. CDR3 coding DNA: TGCGCCAGCAGTGAGGCTACTAGCGCTCACTACAATGAGCAGTTCTTC.